This is a list of T cell receptor beta chains from one sample in a study of metastatic and nonmetastatic thyroid tumors. MiXCR re-clonotyped the PCR reads for TCRdb. This table has roughly 9,900 clones, under 30% appearing once. The sequenced sample was tumor tissue. These receptors all stem from a male donor with papillary thyroid cancer or a benign thyroid nodule (not recorded which). Some clones in this sample may be carry-over from other donors' samples. Each CDR3 is given without its conserved first and last residue. The order of the fields is V gene, clone size, CDR3 protein. Some rows have no size entry. The others give once, few or many, or a class for an expanded clone.

>TRBV6-2/TRBV6-3|.
ASSYSFQGGQF
>TRBV2|few
ASSSFSGNTIY
>TRBV13|.
ASSLRGGSNEQY
>TRBV20-1|.
SALQGGTGNQPQH
>TRBV6-1|.
ASSLSVQGGRGEKLF
>TRBV19|medium-sized
ARTRGESTDTQY
>TRBV5-1|many
ASSLGVVQETQY
>TRBV9|once
TSSVGMMIGAKETQY
>TRBV30|once
ACGRGADIQY
>TRBV12-3/TRBV12-4|few
ASSTSLAGDDNEQF
>TRBV7-9|medium-sized
ASSLGVGENEQY
>TRBV3-1|many
ASSQREGAAF
>TRBV4-2|.
ASSQAGTGRAGELF
>TRBV28|.
ASTNPRGAQPQH
>TRBV6-2/TRBV6-3|.
ASSQAYSNQPQH
>TRBV27|.
ASSFSGGPETQY